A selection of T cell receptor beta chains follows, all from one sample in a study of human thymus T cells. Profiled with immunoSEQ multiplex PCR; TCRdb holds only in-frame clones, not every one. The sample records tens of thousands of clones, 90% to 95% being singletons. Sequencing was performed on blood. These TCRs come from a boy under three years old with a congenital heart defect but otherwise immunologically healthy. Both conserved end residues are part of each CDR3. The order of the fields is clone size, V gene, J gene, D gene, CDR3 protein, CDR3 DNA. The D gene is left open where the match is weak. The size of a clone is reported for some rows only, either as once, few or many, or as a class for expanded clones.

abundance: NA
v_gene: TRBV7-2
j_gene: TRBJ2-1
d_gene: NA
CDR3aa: CASSVRVYNEQFF
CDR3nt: TGTGCCAGCAGCGTCCGGGTCTACAATGAGCAGTTCTTC

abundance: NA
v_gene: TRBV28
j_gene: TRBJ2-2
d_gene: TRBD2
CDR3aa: CASRKLAGVDTGELFF
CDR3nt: TGTGCCAGCAGAAAACTAGCGGGGGTAGACACCGGGGAGCTGTTTTTT

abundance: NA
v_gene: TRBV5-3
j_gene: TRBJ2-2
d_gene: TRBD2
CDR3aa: CARSLGLAGCAGELFF
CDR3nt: TGTGCCAGAAGCTTGGGACTAGCAGGGTGCGCCGGGGAGCTGTTTTTT

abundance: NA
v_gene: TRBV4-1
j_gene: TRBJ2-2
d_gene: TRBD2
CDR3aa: CAGSQDLAGHRELFF
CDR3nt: TGCGCCGGCAGCCAAGATCTAGCGGGGCACCGGGAGCTGTTTTTT

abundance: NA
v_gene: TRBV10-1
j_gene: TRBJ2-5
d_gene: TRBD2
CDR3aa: CASSAGGQETQYF
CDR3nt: TGCGCCAGCAGTGCGGGGGGGCAAGAGACCCAGTACTTC

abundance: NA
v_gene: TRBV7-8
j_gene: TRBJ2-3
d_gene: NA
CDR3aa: CASSSKGGSRPLYF
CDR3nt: TGTGCCAGCAGCTCAAAAGGGGGTAGCAGGCCTCTGTATTTT

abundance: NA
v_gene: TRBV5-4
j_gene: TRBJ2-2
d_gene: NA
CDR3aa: CASSLWGVNTGELFF
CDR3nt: TGTGCCAGCAGCCTCTGGGGGGTGAACACCGGGGAGCTGTTTTTT

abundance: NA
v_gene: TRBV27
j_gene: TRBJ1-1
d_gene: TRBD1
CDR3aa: CASSPGTAFMNTEAFF
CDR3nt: TGTGCCAGCAGTCCAGGGACAGCCTTTATGAACACTGAAGCTTTCTTT

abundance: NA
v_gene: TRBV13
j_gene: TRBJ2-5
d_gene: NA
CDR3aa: CASSVNRVPETQYF
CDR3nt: TGTGCCAGCAGCGTCAACAGGGTCCCAGAGACCCAGTACTTC

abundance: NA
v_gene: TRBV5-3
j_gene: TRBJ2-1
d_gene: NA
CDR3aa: CARSLASRDGEQFF
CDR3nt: TGTGCCAGAAGCTTAGCCAGCAGGGATGGTGAGCAGTTCTTC

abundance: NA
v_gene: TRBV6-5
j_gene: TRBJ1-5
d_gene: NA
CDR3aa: CASSYSKGNQPQHF
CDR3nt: TGTGCCAGCAGTTACTCGAAAGGCAATCAGCCCCAGCATTTT

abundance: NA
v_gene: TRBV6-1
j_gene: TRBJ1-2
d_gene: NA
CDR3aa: CASSEAGRGGYTF
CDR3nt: TGTGCCAGCAGTGAAGCGGGAAGGGGAGGCTACACCTTC

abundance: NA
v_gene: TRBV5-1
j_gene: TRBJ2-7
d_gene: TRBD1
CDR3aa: CASSGTVHSYEQYF
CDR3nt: TGCGCCAGCAGCGGGACAGTGCATTCCTACGAGCAGTACTTC

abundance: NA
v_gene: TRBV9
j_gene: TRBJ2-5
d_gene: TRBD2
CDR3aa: CASSPVAGPQETQYF
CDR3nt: TGTGCCAGCAGCCCCGTAGCGGGCCCCCAAGAGACCCAATACTTC

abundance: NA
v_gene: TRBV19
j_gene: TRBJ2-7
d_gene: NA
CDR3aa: CASSIEDSYEQYF
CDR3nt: TGTGCCAGTAGTATAGAGGACTCCTACGAGCAGTACTTC

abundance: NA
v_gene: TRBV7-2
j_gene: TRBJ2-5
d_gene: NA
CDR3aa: CASSSRGGVKTQYF
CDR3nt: TGTGCCAGCAGCTCCAGGGGGGGAGTCAAGACCCAGTACTTC

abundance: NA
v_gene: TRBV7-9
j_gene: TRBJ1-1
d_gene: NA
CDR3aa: CASNQGNTEAFF
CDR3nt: TGTGCCAGCAACCAGGGGAACACTGAAGCTTTCTTT

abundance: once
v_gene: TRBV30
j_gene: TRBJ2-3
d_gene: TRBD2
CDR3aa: CASSGGYTDTQYF
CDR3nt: TGTGCCTCTAGCGGGGGCTACACAGATACGCAGTATTTT

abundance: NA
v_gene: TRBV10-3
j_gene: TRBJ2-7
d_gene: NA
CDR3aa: CAIGEGPLYEQYF
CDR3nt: TGTGCCATCGGTGAGGGGCCCCTCTACGAGCAGTACTTC

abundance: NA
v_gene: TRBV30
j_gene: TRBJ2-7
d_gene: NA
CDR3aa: CAWGTLYEQYF
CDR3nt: TGTGCCTGGGGCACCCTCTACGAGCAGTACTTC

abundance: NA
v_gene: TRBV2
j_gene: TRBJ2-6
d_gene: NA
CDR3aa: CASRGGANVLTF
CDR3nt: TGTGCCAGCAGGGGTGGGGCCAACGTCCTGACTTTC

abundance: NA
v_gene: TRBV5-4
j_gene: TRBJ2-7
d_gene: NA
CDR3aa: CASSLRGGADEQYF
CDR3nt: TGTGCCAGCAGCTTAAGGGGGGGGGCCGACGAGCAGTACTTC

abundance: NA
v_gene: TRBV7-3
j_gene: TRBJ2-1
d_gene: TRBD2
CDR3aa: CASSLGTKNNEQFF
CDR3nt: TGTGCCAGCAGCTTAGGGACTAAAAACAATGAGCAGTTCTTC

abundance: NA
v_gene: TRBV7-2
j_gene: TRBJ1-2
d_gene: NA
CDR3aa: CASSRVTNYGYTF
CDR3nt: TGTGCCAGCAGCAGGGTCACTAACTATGGCTACACCTTC